This is a list of T cell receptor beta chains from one sample in a study of OX40 agonist ivuxolimab in advanced cancers. Profiled with immunoSEQ multiplex PCR; TCRdb holds only in-frame clones, not every one. The data hold tens of thousands of clones, with 93% observed a single time. The sample in question was CD4+ or CD8+ T cells sorted from blood, obtained in a trial of the OX40 agonist ivuxolimab. These receptors were collected from an adult with an advanced solid tumor such as melanoma, head and neck, liver or kidney cancer. The CDR3 runs from the conserved cysteine through the conserved F or W. A D gene is named only where the DNA matches it firmly. Some rows have no size entry. The others give once, few or many, or a class for an expanded clone.

clone_size	d_call	cdr3_length	j_call	v_call	cdr3_nt	cdr3_aa
NA	TRBD1	14	TRBJ1-4	TRBV13	TGTGCCAGCAGCCCCCGGGACAGTGATGAAAAACTGTTTTTT	CASSPRDSDEKLFF
NA	NA	14	TRBJ1-1	TRBV5-1	TGCGCCAGCAGCTTAGCGAGTATGAACACTGAAGCTTTCTTT	CASSLASMNTEAFF
NA	NA	16	TRBJ2-5	TRBV28	TGTGCCAGCAGTTTATATGCGACCCGGTGGGAAGAGACCCAGTACTTC	CASSLYATRWEETQYF
once	NA	15	TRBJ1-5	TRBV2	TGTGCCAGCAGTGAACGGTGGGGGGGCAATCAGCCCCAGCATTTT	CASSERWGGNQPQHF
NA	TRBD2	15	TRBJ2-4	TRBV14	TGTGCCAGCAGCCATAGCGGGATAGCCAAAAACATTCAGTACTTC	CASSHSGIAKNIQYF
NA	NA	15	TRBJ2-4	TRBV11-2	TGTGCCAGCTCCCGGGACCCTCTAGCCAAAAACATTCAGTACTTC	CASSRDPLAKNIQYF
NA	TRBD2	17	TRBJ2-7	TRBV28	TGTGCCAGCAGCCTAAGCCAAATCGGGACTAACCTCCACGAGCAGTACTTC	CASSLSQIGTNLHEQYF
NA	NA	15	TRBJ1-3	TRBV19	TGTGCCAGTAGTATCCCAACAGGAGCTGGAAACACCATATATTTT	CASSIPTGAGNTIYF
NA	NA	11	TRBJ2-2	TRBV10-3	TGTGCCTCCAGCCTGGCCGGGGAGCTGTTTTTT	CASSLAGELFF
NA	NA	14	TRBJ1-4	TRBV15	TGTGCCATCGCAATCCTAGGCCCTAATGAAAAACTGTTTTTT	CAIAILGPNEKLFF
NA	NA	16	TRBJ2-3	TRBV7-9	TGTGCCAGCAGCGCGCTTGTGACTAGAGTGGCAGATACGCAGTATTTT	CASSALVTRVADTQYF
once	NA	13	TRBJ2-1	TRBV27	TGTGCCAGCCTCGACCGGGACTACAATGAGCAGTTCTTC	CASLDRDYNEQFF
NA	NA	14	TRBJ1-4	TRBV7-9	TGTGCCAGCAGCTTACCAGGGAATAATGAAAAACTGTTTTTT	CASSLPGNNEKLFF
NA	NA	15	TRBJ2-1	TRBV6-5	TGTGCCAGCCAGTGGGTGAACAACTCCTACAATGAGCAGTTCTTC	CASQWVNNSYNEQFF
NA	TRBD1	15	TRBJ2-7	TRBV9	TGTGCCAGCAGCGAAGCCGGGACAGGAATCTACGAGCAGTACTTC	CASSEAGTGIYEQYF
NA	NA	12	TRBJ2-7	TRBV7-9	TGTGCCAGCAGCTTAGACAGAATCGAGCAGTACTTC	CASSLDRIEQYF
NA	NA	12	TRBJ2-7	TRBV10-3	TGTGCCATCGGGGCGGGCTACTACGAGCAGTACTTC	CAIGAGYYEQYF
NA	TRBD2	15	TRBJ2-7	TRBV7-9	TGTGCCAGCAGCCTTCGGACTAGCGGGAGCTACGAGCAGTACTTC	CASSLRTSGSYEQYF
NA	NA	13	TRBJ2-2	TRBV11-2	TGTGCCAGCAGCTTAGCCTTCACCGGGGAGCTGTTTTTT	CASSLAFTGELFF
NA	NA	16	TRBJ1-1	TRBV7-2	TGTGCCAGCAGCTTCGGACACTCCCGAGGGAACACTGAAGCTTTCTTT	CASSFGHSRGNTEAFF
NA	NA	14	TRBJ2-1	TRBV18	TGTGCCAGCTCACCACCGGGTGGTGCCAGGGGGCAGTTCTTC	CASSPPGGARGQFF
few	NA	14	TRBJ2-3	TRBV13	TGTGCCAGCAGCTTAAGGGGCCGCCCAGATACGCAGTATTTT	CASSLRGRPDTQYF
NA	NA	18	TRBJ1-3	TRBV21-1	TGTGCCAGCAGCCGGGACATACGGGTACCCCCCTCTGGAAACACCATATATTTT	CASSRDIRVPPSGNTIYF
NA	TRBD2	16	TRBJ2-5	TRBV25-1	TGTGCCAGCAGTCCAGGACTAGCGGGAAAGGGCGAGACCCAGTACTTC	CASSPGLAGKGETQYF
NA	TRBD1	13	TRBJ2-1	TRBV2	TGTGCCAGCGGGGGACAGGAGACCAATGAGCAGTTCTTC	CASGGQETNEQFF
NA	NA	12	TRBJ2-2	TRBV10-3	TGTGCCATCAGCGTCGACACCGGGGAGCTGTTTTTT	CAISVDTGELFF
NA	NA	11	TRBJ2-7	TRBV6-5	TGTGCCAGCGGACCATCCTACGAGCAGTACTTC	CASGPSYEQYF
NA	TRBD1	13	TRBJ2-7	TRBV6-5	TGTGCCAGCAGTTACGGACAGGGGCGGGAGCAGTACTTC	CASSYGQGREQYF
NA	NA	13	TRBJ1-5	TRBV6-5	TGTGCCAGCAGTTACTCCAGCTATCAGCCCCAGCATTTT	CASSYSSYQPQHF
NA	NA	18	TRBJ1-5	TRBV19	TGTGCCAGTACGTTGGGACGGAATCTATTCTATAGCAATCAGCCCCAGCATTTT	CASTLGRNLFYSNQPQHF
once	TRBD2	14	TRBJ2-7	TRBV30	TGTGCCTGGAGTGTACTGGCGGGAGTTCGAGAGCAGTACTTC	CAWSVLAGVREQYF
NA	TRBD1	13	TRBJ1-2	TRBV14	TGTGCCAGCGGGACGGGGACAGCATATGGCTACACCTTC	CASGTGTAYGYTF
NA	NA	15	TRBJ1-2	TRBV4-1	TGCGCCAGCAGCCAAGGTGAGGACAGACACTATGGCTACACCTTC	CASSQGEDRHYGYTF
NA	NA	10	TRBJ2-1	TRBV19	TGTGCCAGTAAAGGCAATGAGCAGTTCTTC	CASKGNEQFF
NA	NA	14	TRBJ1-3	TRBV27	TGTGCCAGCAGTCCCAGGGTATCTGGAAACACCATATATTTT	CASSPRVSGNTIYF
NA	TRBD1	14	TRBJ2-7	TRBV6-5	TGTGCCAGCAGCGAACAGGGGAGCTCCTACGAGCAGTACTTC	CASSEQGSSYEQYF
NA	TRBD2	15	TRBJ2-1	TRBV13	TGTGCCAGCAGCTTCGTAAATAGCGGGATCGATGAGCAGTTCTTC	CASSFVNSGIDEQFF
few	TRBD2	16	TRBJ2-7	TRBV28	TGTGCCAGCAGTTCCATAGCGGGAGAGACGTCCTACGAGCAGTACTTC	CASSSIAGETSYEQYF
NA	TRBD2	15	TRBJ2-1	TRBV27	TGTGCCAGCAGTTTAGTTAGCGGGAGGGCCCATGAGCAGTTCTTC	CASSLVSGRAHEQFF
NA	TRBD2	15	TRBJ2-2	TRBV5-4	TGTGCCAGCAGCTTGGGGACTAGCGGGACCGGGGAGCTGTTTTTT	CASSLGTSGTGELFF
NA	NA	14	TRBJ2-3	TRBV28	TGTGCCAGCAGTTTCCCCGGGACGCCGTCCACGCAGTATTTT	CASSFPGTPSTQYF
NA	TRBD1	15	TRBJ2-1	TRBV7-9	TGTGCCAGCAGCTTGTGGACAGGGCCCTACAATGAGCAGTTCTTC	CASSLWTGPYNEQFF
once	NA	17	TRBJ1-2	TRBV7-8	TGTGCCAGCAGCTTAGCCCCGTGGGGGAGGGATGTTTATGGCTACACCTTC	CASSLAPWGRDVYGYTF